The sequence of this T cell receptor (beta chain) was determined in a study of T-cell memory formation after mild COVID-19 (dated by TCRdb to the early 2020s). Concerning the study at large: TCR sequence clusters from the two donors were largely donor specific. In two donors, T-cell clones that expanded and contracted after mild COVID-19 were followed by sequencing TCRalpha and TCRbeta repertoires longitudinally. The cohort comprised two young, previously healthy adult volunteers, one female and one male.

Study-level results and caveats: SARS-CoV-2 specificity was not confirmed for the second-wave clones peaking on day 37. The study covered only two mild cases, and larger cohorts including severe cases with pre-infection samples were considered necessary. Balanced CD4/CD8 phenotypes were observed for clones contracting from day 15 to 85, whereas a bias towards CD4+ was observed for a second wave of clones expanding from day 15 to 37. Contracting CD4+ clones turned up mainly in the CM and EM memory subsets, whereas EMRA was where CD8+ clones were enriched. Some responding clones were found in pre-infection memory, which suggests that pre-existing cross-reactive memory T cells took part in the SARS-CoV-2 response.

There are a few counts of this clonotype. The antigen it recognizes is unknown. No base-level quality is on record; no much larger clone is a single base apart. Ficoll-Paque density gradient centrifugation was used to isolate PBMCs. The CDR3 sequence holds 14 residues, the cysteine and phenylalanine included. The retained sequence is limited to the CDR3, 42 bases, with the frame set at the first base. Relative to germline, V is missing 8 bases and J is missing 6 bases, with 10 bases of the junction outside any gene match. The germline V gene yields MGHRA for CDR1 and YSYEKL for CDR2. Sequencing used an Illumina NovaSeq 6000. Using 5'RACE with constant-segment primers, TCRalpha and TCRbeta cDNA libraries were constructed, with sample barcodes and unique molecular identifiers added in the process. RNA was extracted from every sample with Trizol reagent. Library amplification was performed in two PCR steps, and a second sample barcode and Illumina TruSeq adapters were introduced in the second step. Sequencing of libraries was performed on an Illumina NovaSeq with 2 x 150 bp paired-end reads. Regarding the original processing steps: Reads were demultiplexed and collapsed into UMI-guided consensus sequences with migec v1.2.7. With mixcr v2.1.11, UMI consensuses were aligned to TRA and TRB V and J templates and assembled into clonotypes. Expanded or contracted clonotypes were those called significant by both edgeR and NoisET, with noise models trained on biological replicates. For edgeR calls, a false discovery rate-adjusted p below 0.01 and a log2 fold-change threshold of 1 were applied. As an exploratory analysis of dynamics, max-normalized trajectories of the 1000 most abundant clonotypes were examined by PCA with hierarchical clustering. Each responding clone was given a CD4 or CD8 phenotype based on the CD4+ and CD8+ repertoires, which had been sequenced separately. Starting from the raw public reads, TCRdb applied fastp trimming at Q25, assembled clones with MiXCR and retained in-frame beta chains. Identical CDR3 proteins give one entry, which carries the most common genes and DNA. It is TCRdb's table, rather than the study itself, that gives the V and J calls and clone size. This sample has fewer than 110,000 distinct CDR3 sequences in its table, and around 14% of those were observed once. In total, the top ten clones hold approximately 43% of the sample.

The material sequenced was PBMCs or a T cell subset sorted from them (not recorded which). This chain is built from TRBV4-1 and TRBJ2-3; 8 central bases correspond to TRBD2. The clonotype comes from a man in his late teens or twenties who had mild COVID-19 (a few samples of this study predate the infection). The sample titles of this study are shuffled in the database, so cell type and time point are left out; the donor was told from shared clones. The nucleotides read TGCGCCAGCCAGGGCGAGCGGGGGTGGGATACGCAGTATTTT. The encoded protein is CASQGERGWDTQYF.